This T cell receptor beta chain emerged from a study of cytomegalovirus exposure and HLA in healthy donors. The CDR3 consists of 15 residues. V gave up 7 bases and J gave up 6 bases, with 20 bases separating them. Germline V lookup: CDR1 SNHLY, CDR2 FYNNEI. 60 Vbeta and 13 Jbeta primers were used in PCR. Here immunoSEQ multiplex PCR was the method, and the copy in TCRdb shows in-frame clones only, minus some. The table includes approximately 160,000 clones, over 70% detected once. The genes are TRBV2 and TRBJ2-3; D is perhaps TRBD2 (6 bases). The sequence was collected from a male donor in good health and CMV-seropositive. The sequenced sample was PBMCs. This CDR3 is CASKIRSGVVDTQYF. The CDR3 DNA is TGTGCCAGCAAAATCCGTAGCGGAGTAGTCGATACGCAGTATTTT.